Presented here are 18 T cell receptor beta chains from one specimen sequenced in a study of T cells in Graves' hyperthyroidism and ophthalmopathy. From RNA transcripts, TCR beta CDR3 regions were amplified. The TCR CDR3 was amplified in a first-round RT-PCR using the HTBI primer set. TCRdb independently ran MiXCR on the multiplex PCR reads; one entry per CDR3 protein. The table records some 620,000 distinct CDR3 sequences, around 16% of them present only once. Sequenced input: blood. These receptors were taken from a young woman with Graves' hyperthyroidism.

Many counts were recorded for this clonotype. The chain has TRBV13 and TRBJ2-2, with D tentatively TRBD2 (6 bases). V dropped 3 bases and J dropped 1 base, with 12 bases sitting between them. The CDR3 is made up of 16 amino acids. Germline V gene sequence: CDR1 PRHDT, CDR2 FYEKMQ (reference sequence). CDR3 residues: CASSLLGGLNTGELFF. CDR3 coding DNA: TGTGCCAGCAGCTTGTTAGGAGGGCTGAACACCGGGGAGCTGTTTTTT.

Many counts were recorded for this clonotype. The V and J genes are TRBV20-1 and TRBJ1-1; a possible D gene is TRBD1 (5 bases). This CDR3 spans 14 amino acids. V gave up 1 base and J gave up 1 base, with 10 bases separating them. Germline CDR1 and CDR2: DFQATT and SNEGSKA (reference sequence). As DNA, the CDR3 is TGCAGTGCTAGAGTATCAGGGCCGAACACTGAAGCTTTCTTT. Amino acids: CSARVSGPNTEAFF.

This sequence joins TRBV5-1 and TRBJ1-2; perhaps TRBD1 as D (5 bases). Germline-derived CDR1 and CDR2 are SGHRS and YFSETQ. The CDR3 spans 13 residues. With 2 bases removed from V and 3 bases from J, the gap between germline ends came to 8 bases. This chain's CDR3 is CASSFDSDYGYTF. The CDR3 bases are TGCGCCAGCAGCTTCGACAGCGACTATGGCTACACCTTC.

This clonotype has at least ten counts. The CDR3 loop reads CATRDGTNYGYTF. CDR3 sequence (DNA): TGTGCCACCAGGGACGGTACTAACTATGGCTACACCTTC. The chain employs TRBV24-1 and TRBJ1-2; D unresolved. V was cut by 7 bases and J by 0 bases, with 8 bases left in between. The CDR3 length is 13 residues. Germline lookup yields CDR1 KGHDR and CDR2 SFDVKD.

The V and J genes are TRBV27 and TRBJ1-4, with D hard to call. The V end lost 5 bases, the J end lost 7 bases, and 11 bases lay between the germline ends. Germline CDR1 and CDR2: MNHEY and SMNVEV (reference sequence). The CDR3 has 13 amino acids. CDR3 DNA: TGTGCCAGCAGTCAAAGAGACCGTGAAAAACTGTTTTTT. Its translation is CASSQRDREKLFF. Looking up the rest from reference TRBV27 and TRBJ1-4 gives the full variable domain: EAQVTQNPRYLITVTGKKLTVTCSQNMNHEYMSWYRQDPGLGLRQIYYSMNVEVTDKGDVPEGYKVSRKEKRNFPLILESPSPNQTSLYFCASSQRDREKLFFGSGTQLSVL.

The J gene is TRBJ2-7, the V gene TRBV10-3; D remains unclear. The V end lost 1 base, the J end lost 3 bases, and 4 bases lay between the germline ends. This CDR3 region has 12 residues. Germline V lookup: CDR1 ENHRY, CDR2 SYGVKD. Written as DNA, the CDR3 is TGTGCCATCAGTGAGTTCGACTACGAGCAGTACTTC. The encoded protein is CAISEFDYEQYF.

This clonotype was seen a handful of times. V and J are TRBV6-2 or TRBV6-3 and TRBJ2-3; maybe TRBD1 (6 bases). The germline V gene encodes CDR1 MNHEY and CDR2 SVGEGT. Trimming took 7 bases from V and 7 from J, leaving 15 bases between them. The CDR3 has 13 residues. The CDR3 sequence is CASKRQVGHTQYF. For the CDR3, the DNA is TGTGCCAGCAAACGACAGGTTGGGCATACGCAGTATTTT.

This clonotype was recorded at least ten times. The CDR3 nucleotides are TGCAGTGCCGCACCTAACAGCGGGAGTTCTAGCGAGCAGTACTTC. The encoded protein is CSAAPNSGSSSEQYF. The chain couples TRBV20-1 to TRBJ2-7, with 8 bases lining up with TRBD2. From germline, CDR1 is DFQATT and CDR2 SNEGSKA (reference sequence). Trimming at V came to 6 bases and at J to 6 bases, leaving 16 bases not matched to a gene. This CDR3 region has 15 residues.

Ten or more counts support this clonotype. The rearrangement links TRBV20-1 to TRBJ2-5; 9 bases match TRBD2. Germline CDR1 is DFQATT and CDR2 is SNEGSKA (reference sequence). The CDR3 has 14 residues. The trim removed 2 bases at V and 2 bases at J, leaving 3 bases unmatched. This CDR3 reads CSARSGRTQETQYF. In nucleotides, the CDR3 is TGCAGTGCTAGAAGCGGGAGGACACAAGAGACCCAGTACTTC.

This clonotype was recorded a few times. The rearrangement joins TRBV5-5 to TRBJ2-3; a possible D gene is TRBD2 (6 bases). Trimming stripped 5 bases from V and 3 bases from J, with 10 bases between. Germline loops: CDR1 SGHKS, CDR2 YYEKEE (reference sequence). The CDR3 consists of 13 residues. CDR3 nucleotide sequence: TGTGCCAGCAGTTGGAGGGAGACAGATACGCAGTATTTT. Translating it yields CASSWRETDTQYF. The variable domain in full, completed from reference TRBV5-5 and TRBJ2-3, reads DAGVTQSPTHLIKTRGQQVTLRCSPISGHKSVSWYQQVLGQGPQFIFQYYEKEERGRGNFPDRFSARQFPNYSSELNVNALLLGDSALYLCASSWRETDTQYFGPGTRLTVL.

The chain uses TRBV6-1 and TRBJ2-1, with D maybe TRBD1 (6 bases). This CDR3 spans 12 amino acids. The germline V and J ends were trimmed by 8 bases and 4 bases, with 9 bases remaining between them. CDR1 and CDR2 (germline): MNHNS, SASEGT. In DNA form, the CDR3 reads TGTGCCAGCCGGGACACTTACAATGAGCAGTTCTTC. This codes for CASRDTYNEQFF.

Notes on this clonotype: With a much larger clone just one base away, this may be a read error. This chain joins TRBV29-1 and TRBJ1-1, with a tentative D call TRBD1 (5 bases). CDR3 length: 13 amino acids. Trimming took off 6 bases at V and 6 bases at J, with 17 bases between the two ends. Germline V gives CDR1 SQVTM, CDR2 ANQGSEA. DNA of the CDR3: TGCAGCGTCCGGGACCTTTTGGACGCTGAAGCTTTCTTT. It specifies CSVRDLLDAEAFF.

On this clonotype: The junction and the germline gene differ at one end; a read error may be behind it. The J gene is TRBJ1-6, the V gene TRBV7-2, with 8 bases that match TRBD1. Looked up from germline, CDR1 is SGHTA and CDR2 is FQGNSA. The CDR3 length is 13 residues. This chain's CDR3 is CASSGQGSSPLYF. CDR3 DNA: TGTGCCAGCAGCGGACAGGGCAGTTCACCCCTCTACTTT. Supplemented by reference TRBV7-2 and TRBJ1-6, the full variable domain reads GAGVSQSPSNKVTEKGKDVELRCDPISGHTALYWYRQSLGQGLEFLIYFQGNSAPDKSGLPSDRFSAERTGGSVSTLTIQRTQQEDSAVYLCASSGQGSSPLYFGNGTRLTVT.

The table lists this clonotype with many counts. This chain's CDR3 is CSARDPTSGLEETQYF. For the CDR3, the DNA is TGCAGTGCTAGAGATCCAACTAGCGGGTTGGAAGAGACCCAGTACTTC. The chain joins TRBV20-1 to TRBJ2-5; TRBD2 agrees at 9 bases. This CDR3 has 16 amino acids. From germline, CDR1 is DFQATT and CDR2 SNEGSKA (reference sequence). V lost 0 bases to trimming and J lost 3 bases; unmatched junction nucleotides: 8.

This clonotype was detected many times. The V gene is TRBV28, the J gene TRBJ2-1, with TRBD2 identical over 9 bases. Germline V gene data show CDR1 as MDHEN and CDR2 as SYDVKM. The J segment lost 4 bases and the V segment lost 6 bases, leaving 7 bases of the junction unmatched. The CDR3 totals 15 residues. CDR3 protein: CASSLGAGGYNEQFF. CDR3 coding DNA: TGTGCCAGCAGCTTGGGTGCGGGAGGGTACAATGAGCAGTTCTTC.

The J gene is TRBJ2-3, the V gene TRBV7-2; no firm D call. Germline values: CDR1 SGHTA, CDR2 FQGNSA. V lost 2 bases to trimming and J lost 0 bases, with 9 bases between them. The CDR3 contains 15 residues. The CDR3 bases are TGTGCCAGCAGCTTATCGGTGGCTAGCACAGATACGCAGTATTTT. Its protein is CASSLSVASTDTQYF.

In this sample, this clonotype turned up a few times. The chain joins TRBV7-3 to TRBJ2-2; possibly TRBD2 for D (5 bases). The CDR3 runs to 14 residues. Trimming took off 5 bases at V and 4 bases at J, with 11 bases between the two ends. Germline CDR1 SGHTA, CDR2 FQGTGA. The CDR3 nucleotides read TGTGCCAGCAGCCCGGGGTGGTCCACCGGGGAGCTGTTTTTT. This codes for CASSPGWSTGELFF.

This clonotype was counted many times. The V call is TRBV10-3, the J call TRBJ2-7; D gene ambiguous. V lost 0 bases, J lost 0 bases, and 6 bases lay in between. The CDR3 length is 14 residues. The germline CDR1 and CDR2 sequences are ENHRY and SYGVKD. CDR3 region: CAISESASSYEQYF. CDR3 nucleotides: TGTGCCATCAGTGAGTCGGCCTCCTCCTACGAGCAGTACTTC.